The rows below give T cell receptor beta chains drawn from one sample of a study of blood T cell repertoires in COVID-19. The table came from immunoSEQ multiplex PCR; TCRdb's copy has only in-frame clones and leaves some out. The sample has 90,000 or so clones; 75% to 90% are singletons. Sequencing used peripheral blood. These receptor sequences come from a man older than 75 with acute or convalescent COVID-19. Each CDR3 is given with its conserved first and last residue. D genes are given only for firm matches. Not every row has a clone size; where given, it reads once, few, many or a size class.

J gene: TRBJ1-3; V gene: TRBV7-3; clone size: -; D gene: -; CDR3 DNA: TGTGCCAGCAGCCCGTCCAGGGGAAACACCATATATTTT; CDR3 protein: CASSPSRGNTIYF
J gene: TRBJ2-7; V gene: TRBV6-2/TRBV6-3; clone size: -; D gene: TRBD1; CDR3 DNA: TGTGCCAGCAGCTCTCTAGGACAGGGGGCAACCTACGAGCAGTACTTC; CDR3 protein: CASSSLGQGATYEQYF
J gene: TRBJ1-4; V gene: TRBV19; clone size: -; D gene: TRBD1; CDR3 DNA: TGTGCCAGTAAAAAGGGGGCAGAAGAAAAACTGTTTTTT; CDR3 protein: CASKKGAEEKLFF
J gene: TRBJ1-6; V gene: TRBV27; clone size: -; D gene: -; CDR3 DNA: TGTGCCAGCGGGACCCCGGGGGGTTCACCCCTCCACTTT; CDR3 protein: CASGTPGGSPLHF
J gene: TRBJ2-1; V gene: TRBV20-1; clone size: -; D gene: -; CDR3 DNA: TGCAGCGCTAGTGGAGGCAATGAGCAGTTCTTC; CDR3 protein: CSASGGNEQFF
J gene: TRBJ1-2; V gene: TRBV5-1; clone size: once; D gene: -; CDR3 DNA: TGCGCCAGCAGCGAAAGCCGTCTGTGGGGCTACACCTTC; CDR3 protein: CASSESRLWGYTF
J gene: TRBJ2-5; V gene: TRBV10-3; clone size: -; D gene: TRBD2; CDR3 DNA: TGTGCCATCAGTGAGTCACTAGCGGGGTTGGAGACCCAGTACTTC; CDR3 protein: CAISESLAGLETQYF
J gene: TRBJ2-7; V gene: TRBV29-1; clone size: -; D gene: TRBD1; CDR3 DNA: TGCAGCGTTGCAGGGACAGGCAAACCCAACGAGCAGTACTTC; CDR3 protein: CSVAGTGKPNEQYF
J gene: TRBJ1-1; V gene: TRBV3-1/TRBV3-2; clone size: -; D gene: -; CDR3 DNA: TGTGCCAGCAGCCAATCCACCAGTATCGCTGAAGCTTTCTTT; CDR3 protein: CASSQSTSIAEAFF
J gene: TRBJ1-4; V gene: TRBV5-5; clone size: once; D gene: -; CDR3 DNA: TGTGCCAGCAGCCGAGGCCCTGCGACTAATGAAAAACTGTTTTTT; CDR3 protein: CASSRGPATNEKLFF
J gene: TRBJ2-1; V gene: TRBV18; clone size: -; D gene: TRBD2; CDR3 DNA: TGTGCCAGCTCACCACCAGTTGGGACTAACAATGAGCAGTTCTTC; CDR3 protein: CASSPPVGTNNEQFF
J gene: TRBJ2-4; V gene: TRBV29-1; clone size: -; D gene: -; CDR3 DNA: TGCAGCGTTGAAGAAGGGGCGGGGGCGGTAAACATTCAGTACTTC; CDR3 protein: CSVEEGAGAVNIQYF